This T cell receptor beta chain was found in a study of a mutant IDH1 vaccine in newly diagnosed glioma. Looking at the study overall: Sex among treated patients split about 60% male, around 38% female; mean age was approximately 38 years. Those enrolled had earlier been treated with radiotherapy, temozolomide, or both, mostly both.

The time point was: week 23, last vaccination. What each vaccine dose contained was 300 ug of mutant IDH1 20-mer peptide, accompanied by topical imiquimod. New astrocytomas of WHO grade 3 or 4 that were IDH1-mutant and ATRX-lost were found in the donors. Sequencing was performed with immunoSEQ multiplex PCR; in TCRdb, only in-frame clones are kept and a portion is missing. The sample has approximately 79,000 clones; 85% are singletons. General study findings and limits: Among patients, around 93% showed immune responses induced by the vaccine.

The CDR3 length is 15 residues. CDR1 and CDR2 from the germline V gene are LNHDA and SQIVND (reference sequence). The V and J ends lost 7 bases and 8 bases, in that order; junction bases with no gene match: 11. Of note for this clone: Its specificity is not known.

This sample comprised PBMCs, obtained from a glioma patient whose treatment included an IDH1 peptide vaccine. This sequence originates from a woman between 45 and 60 years old with glioma. The genes are TRBV19 and TRBJ1-6; 7 bases agree with TRBD1. CDR3 region: CASTTPGQRDSPLHF. The CDR3 region has the DNA TGTGCCAGTACCACCCCGGGACAGAGGGATTCACCCCTCCACTTT.